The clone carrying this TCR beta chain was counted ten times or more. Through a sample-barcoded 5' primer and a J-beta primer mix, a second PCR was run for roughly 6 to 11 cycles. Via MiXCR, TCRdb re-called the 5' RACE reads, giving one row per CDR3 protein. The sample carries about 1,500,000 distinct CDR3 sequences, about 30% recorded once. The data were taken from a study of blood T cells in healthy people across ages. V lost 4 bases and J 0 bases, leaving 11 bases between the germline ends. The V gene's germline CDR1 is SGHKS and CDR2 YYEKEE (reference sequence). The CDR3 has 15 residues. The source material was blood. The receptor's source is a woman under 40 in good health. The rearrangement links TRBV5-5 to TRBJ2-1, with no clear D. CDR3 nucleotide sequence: TGTGCCAGCAGCCCCGACTGGAGCTCCTACAATGAGCAGTTCTTC. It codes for CASSPDWSSYNEQFF.